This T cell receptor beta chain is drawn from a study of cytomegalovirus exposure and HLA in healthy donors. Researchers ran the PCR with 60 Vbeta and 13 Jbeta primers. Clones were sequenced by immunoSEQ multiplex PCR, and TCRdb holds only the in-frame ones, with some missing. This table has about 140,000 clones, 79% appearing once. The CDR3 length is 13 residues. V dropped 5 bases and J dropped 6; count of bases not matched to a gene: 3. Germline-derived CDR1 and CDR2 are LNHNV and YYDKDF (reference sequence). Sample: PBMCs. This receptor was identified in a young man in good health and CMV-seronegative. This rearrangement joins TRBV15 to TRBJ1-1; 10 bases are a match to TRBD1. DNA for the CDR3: TGTGCCACCAGCCCGGACAGGGGGGCTGAAGCTTTCTTT. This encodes CATSPDRGAEAFF.